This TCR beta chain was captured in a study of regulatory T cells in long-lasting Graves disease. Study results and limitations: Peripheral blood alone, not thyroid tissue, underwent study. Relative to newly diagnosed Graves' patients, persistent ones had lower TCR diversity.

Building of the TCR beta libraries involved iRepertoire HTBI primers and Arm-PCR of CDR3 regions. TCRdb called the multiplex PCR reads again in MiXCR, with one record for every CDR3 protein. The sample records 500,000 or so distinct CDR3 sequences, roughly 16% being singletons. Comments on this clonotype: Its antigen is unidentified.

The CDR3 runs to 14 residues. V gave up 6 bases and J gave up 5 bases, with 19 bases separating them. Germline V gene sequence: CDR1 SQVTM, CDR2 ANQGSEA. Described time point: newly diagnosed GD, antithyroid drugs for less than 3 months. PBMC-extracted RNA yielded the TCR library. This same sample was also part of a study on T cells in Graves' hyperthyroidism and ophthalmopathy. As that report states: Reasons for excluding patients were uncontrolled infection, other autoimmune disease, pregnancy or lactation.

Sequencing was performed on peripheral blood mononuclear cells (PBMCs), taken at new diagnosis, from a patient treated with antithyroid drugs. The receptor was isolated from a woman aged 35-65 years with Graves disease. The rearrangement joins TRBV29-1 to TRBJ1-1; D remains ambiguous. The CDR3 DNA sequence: TGCAGCGTAAATCGAGGATCGGGGAGGACTGAAGCTTTCTTT. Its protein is CSVNRGSGRTEAFF.